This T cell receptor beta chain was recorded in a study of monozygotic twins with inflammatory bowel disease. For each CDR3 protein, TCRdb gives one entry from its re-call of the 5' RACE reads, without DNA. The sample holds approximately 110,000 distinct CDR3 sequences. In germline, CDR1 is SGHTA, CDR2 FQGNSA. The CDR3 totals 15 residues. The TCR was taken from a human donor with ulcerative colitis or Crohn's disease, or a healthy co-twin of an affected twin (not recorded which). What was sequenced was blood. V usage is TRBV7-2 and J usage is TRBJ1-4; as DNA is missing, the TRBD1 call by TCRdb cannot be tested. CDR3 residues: CASSPEQGRWEKLFF.